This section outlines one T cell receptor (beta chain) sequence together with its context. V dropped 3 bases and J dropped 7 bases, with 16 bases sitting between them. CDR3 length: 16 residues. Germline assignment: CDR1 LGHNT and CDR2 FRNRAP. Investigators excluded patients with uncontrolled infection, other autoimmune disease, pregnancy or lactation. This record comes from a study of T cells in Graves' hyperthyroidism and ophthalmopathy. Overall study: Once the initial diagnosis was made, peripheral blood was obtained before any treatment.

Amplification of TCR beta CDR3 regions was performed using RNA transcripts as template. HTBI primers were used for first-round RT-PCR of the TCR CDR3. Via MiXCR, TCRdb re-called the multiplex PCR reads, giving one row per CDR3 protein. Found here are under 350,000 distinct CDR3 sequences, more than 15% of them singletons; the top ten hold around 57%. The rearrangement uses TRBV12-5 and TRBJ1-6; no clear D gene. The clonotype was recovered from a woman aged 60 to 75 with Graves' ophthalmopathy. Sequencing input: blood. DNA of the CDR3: TGTGCTAGTGGTTTCGCTAGGTCCTTCGGGAATTCACCCCTCCACTTT. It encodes CASGFARSFGNSPLHF.